Presented here are 9 T cell receptor beta chains from one specimen sequenced in a study of blood T cell repertoires in COVID-19. Here immunoSEQ multiplex PCR was the method, and the copy in TCRdb shows in-frame clones only, minus some. Seen here are more than 100,000 clones, approximately 88% observed once, and the top ten hold about 15%. The specimen was peripheral blood. These receptors all stem from an elderly woman with acute or convalescent COVID-19.

J is TRBJ2-7 and V is TRBV5-1; D perhaps matches TRBD1 (6 bases). There are 13 residues in the CDR3. The germline CDR1 and CDR2 sequences are SGHRS and YFSETQ. The germline V and J ends were trimmed by 4 bases and 2 bases, with 10 bases remaining between them. The CDR3 coding sequence is TGCGCCAGCAGCCCGGACAGTACCTACGAGCAGTACTTC. Protein sequence: CASSPDSTYEQYF.

This clone was seen only a few times. The V and J genes are TRBV25-1 and TRBJ2-1, with a possible D match to TRBD2 (6 bases). Between the trimmed V and J ends, which lost 10 bases and 2 bases, there was a span of 18 bases. This CDR3 has 15 amino acids. Germline assignment: CDR1 MGHDK and CDR2 SYGVNS. The CDR3 nucleotides read TGTGCCACCATGTCTGCGGGACTCCCCTACAATGAGCAGTTCTTC. This translates into CATMSAGLPYNEQFF.

V and J are TRBV7-2 and TRBJ2-3, with 9 bases fitting TRBD1. CDR1 SGHTA and CDR2 FQGNSA come from the germline V gene. J gave up 0 bases and V 4 bases, and 11 bases lay outside the gene matches. This CDR3 spans 18 amino acids. The CDR3 DNA follows: TGTGCCAGCAGCTCTAGTAACAGGGGGCCTACTAGCACAGATACGCAGTATTTT. Its translation is CASSSSNRGPTSTDTQYF.

CDR3 sequence reads: CASRDRDSTEAFF. The CDR3 region has the DNA TGTGCCAGCAGGGACAGGGATTCCACTGAAGCTTTCTTT. The chain has TRBV12-3 or TRBV12-4 and TRBJ1-1, with 8 bases aligning to TRBD1. Trimming removed 6 bases from V and 4 bases from J; junction bases left unmatched: 4. This CDR3 has 13 residues.

This sequence joins TRBV18 and TRBJ2-1; 15 nucleotides match TRBD2. V shed 3 bases, J shed 9 bases, and the junction held 0 bases outside the gene matches. The CDR3 spans 14 residues. CDR1 is KGHSH and CDR2 is LQKENI in the germline V gene. The CDR3 protein is CASSPGLAGGEQFF. The CDR3 DNA is TGTGCCAGCTCACCGGGACTAGCGGGAGGTGAGCAGTTCTTC.

V is TRBV27 and J is TRBJ2-5; 14 bases are shared with TRBD2. V was pared by 5 bases and J by 5 bases, with 7 bases of the junction left unmatched. Germline CDR1 MNHEY, CDR2 SMNVEV (reference sequence). The CDR3 spans 16 residues. The CDR3 loop reads CASSPGLAGAGETQYF. CDR3 nucleotides: TGTGCCAGCAGTCCGGGACTAGCGGGAGCCGGTGAGACCCAGTACTTC.

Details on this clone: The conserved phenylalanine or tryptophan normally closing the CDR3 is absent here, so this likely arose from a read error. The rearrangement links TRBV4-3 to TRBJ1-2, with D possibly matching TRBD1 (6 bases). This CDR3 has 15 amino acids. V lost 0 bases to trimming and J lost 4 bases, with 12 bases between them. CDR1 and CDR2 from the germline V gene are LGHNA and YSLEER. Written as DNA, the CDR3 is TGCGCCAGCAGCCAAGAGACAGGAGGAATCTATGGCTACACCCTC. Amino acid sequence: CASSQETGGIYGYTL.

The chain employs TRBV10-1 and TRBJ1-1, with TRBD1 matching over 7 bases. The V gene's germline CDR1 is WNHNN and CDR2 SYGVQD (reference sequence). The V segment lost 4 bases and the J segment 4 bases; nucleotides outside the gene matches: 12. CDR3 length: 16 residues. CDR3 nucleotides: TGCGCCAGCAGTGCCGGGCCAGGGGGTCGCGGCACTGAAGCTTTCTTT. Amino acids: CASSAGPGGRGTEAFF.

This clone has more than one count but fewer than ten. J is TRBJ2-2 and V is TRBV7-6; 11 bases align to TRBD1. This CDR3 is 16 amino acids long. Per the germline V gene, CDR1 is SGHVS and CDR2 is FNYEAQ. Trimming cost V 5 bases and J 4 bases; bases outside gene matches: 6. CDR3 sequence (DNA): TGTGCCAGCAGCGAGCGGACAGGGGGCGGCACCGGGGAGCTGTTTTTT. The encoded protein is CASSERTGGGTGELFF.